This T cell receptor (beta chain) was obtained from a study of CD8+ T cells in alopecia areata. Overall study results and limits: Whether baseline CD8+ expansion is linked to response remains uncertain, given a single nonresponder.

Treatment defined: oral pan-JAK inhibitor, 5-10 mg twice daily. RNA was extracted and reverse transcribed into cDNA as the sequencing template. Assay: immunoSEQ multiplex PCR; the TCRdb copy retains only in-frame clones and omits some. The sample yields 150,000 to 200,000 clones, 64% seen once. As regards this clone: What it recognizes is unknown. Other DNA sequences of this sample code for an identical CDR3.

Sequenced here: CD4+ T cells sorted from blood, sampled around week 50, from a patient treated with tofacitinib. This TCR came from a human donor with alopecia areata.

In nucleotides, the CDR3 is TGCAGCGTGGACCGGACGGGTAACACTGAAGCTTTCTTT. It encodes CSVDRTGNTEAFF. V gene TRBV29-1 combines with J gene TRBJ1-1; D call uncertain. The CDR3 consists of 13 residues. Germline CDR1 and CDR2: SQVTM and ANQGSEA. The V end lost 6 bases, the J end lost 2 bases, and 13 bases lay between the germline ends.